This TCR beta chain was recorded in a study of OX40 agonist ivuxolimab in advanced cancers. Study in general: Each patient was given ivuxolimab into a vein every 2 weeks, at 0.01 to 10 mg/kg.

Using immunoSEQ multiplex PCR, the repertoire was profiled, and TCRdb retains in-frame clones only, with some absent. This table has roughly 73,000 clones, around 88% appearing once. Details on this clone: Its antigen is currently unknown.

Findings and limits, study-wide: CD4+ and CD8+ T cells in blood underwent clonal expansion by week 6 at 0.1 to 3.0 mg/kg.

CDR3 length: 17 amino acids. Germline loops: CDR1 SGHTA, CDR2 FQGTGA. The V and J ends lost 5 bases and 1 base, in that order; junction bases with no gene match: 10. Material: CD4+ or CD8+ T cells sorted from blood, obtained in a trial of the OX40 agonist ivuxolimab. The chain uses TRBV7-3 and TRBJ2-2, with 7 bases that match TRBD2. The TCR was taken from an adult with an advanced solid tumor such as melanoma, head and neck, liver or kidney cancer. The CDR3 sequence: CASSTLPSGGNTGELFF. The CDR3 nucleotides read TGTGCCAGCAGCACTCTTCCTAGCGGAGGGAACACCGGGGAGCTGTTTTTT. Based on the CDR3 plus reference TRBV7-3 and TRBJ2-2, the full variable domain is GAGVSQTPSNKVTEKGKYVELRCDPISGHTALYWYRQSLGQGPEFLIYFQGTGAADDSGLPNDRFFAVRPEGSVSTLKIQRTERGDSAVYLCASSTLPSGGNTGELFFGEGSRLTVL.